The 25 T cell receptor beta chains below were found in one sample sequenced in a study of T cells in localized non-small cell lung cancer (dated by TCRdb to between 2020 and 2021). Library creation used the immunoSEQ multiplex PCR assay. The table comes from immuneACCESS by way of TCRdb, which keeps in-frame sequences with V and J called. Part of the clones is missing from these tables; in studies checked, under half for an unresolved V gene and the rest for unknown reasons. The sample includes fewer than 100,000 clones, with about nine tenths observed a single time. About 16% of the sample is taken by the ten largest. The sample consisted of peripheral blood, taken before any cancer treatment. These receptors were collected from a man aged 35-75 years with stage I squamous cell lung carcinoma.

On this clone itself: Compared with germline, one end of the junction differs, possibly owing to a read error. The chain employs TRBV6-5 and TRBJ1-2; unclear D gene. The germline CDR1 and CDR2 sequences are MNHEY and SVGAGI. The CDR3 has 14 amino acids. The CDR3 bases are TGTGCCGGCAGTTACTCGAGAGGTATCGGGGGCTACACCTTC. Translation gives CAGSYSRGIGGYTF.

V is TRBV19 and J is TRBJ2-3; 9 bases are a match to TRBD2. CDR1 and CDR2 (germline): LNHDA, SQIVND (reference sequence). The CDR3 extends over 16 amino acids. V was clipped by 3 bases and J by 2 bases; unmatched bases: 6. This CDR3 is CASSIGRGGTTDTQYF. CDR3 sequence (DNA): TGTGCCAGTAGTATTGGGCGGGGGGGGACCACAGATACGCAGTATTTT.

This chain connects TRBV19 to TRBJ1-5; TRBD1 is a possible D gene (5 bases). CDR1 is LNHDA and CDR2 is SQIVND in the germline V gene (reference sequence). This CDR3 is 13 amino acids long. Trimming cost V 10 bases and J 3 bases, with 13 bases left between them. The CDR3 DNA is TGTGCCACCACGAGGGGTTTCAATCAGCCCCAGCATTTT. This gives the protein CATTRGFNQPQHF. Using reference TRBV19 and TRBJ1-5 for the parts outside the CDR3, the full variable domain is DGGITQSPKYLFRKEGQNVTLSCEQNLNHDAMYWYRQDPGQGLRLIYYSQIVNDFQKGDIAEGYSVSREKKESFPLTVTSAQKNPTAFYLCATTRGFNQPQHFGDGTRLSIL.

The V gene is TRBV7-9, the J gene TRBJ1-2; no clear D. This CDR3 spans 16 amino acids. Trimming cost V 3 bases and J 5 bases, with 19 bases left between them. The germline V gene encodes CDR1 SEHNR and CDR2 FQNEAQ (reference sequence). The CDR3 protein is CASSFLQDRFGYGYTF. Here the CDR3 DNA reads TGTGCCAGCAGCTTCCTTCAGGACCGCTTTGGGTATGGCTACACCTTC.

This rearrangement joins TRBV28 to TRBJ2-4, with 10 positions matching TRBD2. CDR3 length: 16 amino acids. J lost 2 bases, V lost 4 bases, and 5 bases had no gene match. Germline CDR1 is MDHEN and CDR2 is SYDVKM. The CDR3 DNA sequence: TGTGCCAGCAGTTCAGCGGGGGGGCGATCCAAAAACATTCAGTACTTC. This codes for CASSSAGGRSKNIQYF.

The rearrangement uses TRBV7-2 and TRBJ1-5; D unresolved. Between the trimmed V and J ends, which lost 5 bases and 0 bases, there was a span of 5 bases. CDR3 length equals 13 residues. The germline CDR1 and CDR2 sequences are SGHTA and FQGNSA. The CDR3 region has the DNA TGTGCCAGCAGCCAAAGTAGCAATCAGCCCCAGCATTTT. Amino acids: CASSQSSNQPQHF.

V usage is TRBV5-1 and J usage is TRBJ1-2; 7 bases agree with TRBD1. V was clipped by 3 bases and J by 4 bases; unmatched bases: 9. This CDR3 has 15 amino acids. Germline CDR1 and CDR2: SGHRS and YFSETQ. The CDR3: CASSSVTGVTYGYTF. For the CDR3, the DNA is TGCGCCAGCAGCTCCGTCACAGGGGTAACCTATGGCTACACCTTC.

This clone came up once. This chain joins TRBV6-1 and TRBJ2-1; D unclear. Germline lookup yields CDR1 MNHNS and CDR2 SASEGT. V lost 6 bases, J lost 7 bases, and 10 bases lay in between. The CDR3 is 12 amino acids. CDR3: CASRQTVNEQFF. The CDR3 bases are TGTGCCAGCAGGCAGACGGTAAATGAGCAGTTCTTC.

This clone appeared a single time. J is TRBJ1-4 and V is TRBV4-1; D uncertain. Looked up from germline, CDR1 is MGHRA and CDR2 is YSYEKL. V dropped 4 bases and J dropped 5 bases, with 14 bases sitting between them. This CDR3 has 15 amino acids. The CDR3 DNA reads TGCGCCAGCAGCCCCTACGGAGACCGAAATGAAAAACTGTTTTTT. It encodes CASSPYGDRNEKLFF.

The chain recombines TRBV5-5 with TRBJ1-1; 7 nucleotides match TRBD1. V was clipped by 5 bases and J by 1 base; unmatched bases: 2. The length of the CDR3 is 13 residues. Germline V gives CDR1 SGHKS, CDR2 YYEKEE (reference sequence). The CDR3 nucleotides are TGTGCCAGCAGATGGACAGGGAACACTGAAGCTTTCTTT. Its translation is CASRWTGNTEAFF.

The count of this clone is one. The rearrangement links TRBV5-1 to TRBJ1-1; TRBD1 is a possible D gene (5 bases). Germline lookup yields CDR1 SGHRS and CDR2 YFSETQ. The V and J ends lost 4 bases and 5 bases respectively, with 15 bases between them. The CDR3 is 14 amino acids. This CDR3 reads CASSPREDSTEAFF. CDR3 nucleotides: TGCGCCAGCAGCCCGCGGGAAGACAGTACTGAAGCTTTCTTT.

This clone has a handful of counts. The chain combines TRBV15 with TRBJ2-7, with a tentative D call TRBD1 (5 bases). This CDR3 region has 16 residues. Germline V lookup: CDR1 LNHNV, CDR2 YYDKDF (reference sequence). V lost 0 bases to trimming and J lost 3 bases, with 15 bases between them. In nucleotides, the CDR3 is TGTGCCACCAGCAGAGATCCCACGCAGGGCGGCTACGAGCAGTACTTC. Amino acids: CATSRDPTQGGYEQYF.

This sequence joins TRBV28 and TRBJ1-3; 8 bases align to TRBD1. Losses at the gene ends were 6 bases for V and 1 base for J; bases not matched to a gene: 11. This CDR3 has 17 amino acids. The germline V gene encodes CDR1 MDHEN and CDR2 SYDVKM. As DNA, the CDR3 is TGTGCCAGCAGGTCAGGGGGCTCGGCAGTTTCTGGAAACACCATATATTTT. Translating it yields CASRSGGSAVSGNTIYF.

A single count supports this clone. The chain uses TRBV6-1 and TRBJ2-1; D may be TRBD1 or TRBD2 (5 bases each). CDR1 is MNHNS and CDR2 is SASEGT in the germline V gene. The CDR3 length is 14 residues. Trimming took off 3 bases at V and 4 bases at J, with 10 bases between the two ends. The DNA for the CDR3 is TGTGCCAGCAGTGATGGGACGTTATACAATGAGCAGTTCTTC. It codes for CASSDGTLYNEQFF.

The chain joins TRBV28 to TRBJ2-7, with D possibly TRBD1 on 6 matching bases. Trimming shortened V by 4 bases and J by 1 base, and 17 bases separated the two germline ends. Germline lookup yields CDR1 MDHEN and CDR2 SYDVKM. The CDR3 totals 16 residues. The CDR3 region is CASSSLRTVPSYEQYF. The DNA for the CDR3 is TGTGCCAGCAGTTCCCTCAGGACAGTACCGTCCTACGAGCAGTACTTC.

The chain recombines TRBV7-6 with TRBJ2-7; 7 nucleotides match TRBD1. Trimming at V came to 5 bases and at J to 5 bases, leaving 9 bases not matched to a gene. CDR3 length: 14 amino acids. Germline loops: CDR1 SGHVS, CDR2 FNYEAQ. In DNA, the CDR3 is TGTGCCAGCAGCCCTTACACAGGGGACGACGAGCAGTACTTC. As protein: CASSPYTGDDEQYF.

The CDR3 DNA reads TGTGCCAGTAGTTGGGACAGGGGCTACACCTTC. This sequence encodes CASSWDRGYTF. The chain employs TRBV19 and TRBJ1-2; 8 bases fit TRBD1. CDR1 is LNHDA, CDR2 SQIVND, per germline (reference sequence). This CDR3 has 11 amino acids. With 5 bases clipped from V and 8 bases from J, the junction kept 1 base outside the gene matches.

This chain links TRBV28 with TRBJ2-3; 8 positions match TRBD2. CDR3 size: 14 residues. The germline V gene encodes CDR1 MDHEN and CDR2 SYDVKM. Germline trimming cut 5 bases from V and 4 bases from J; bases unmatched to any gene: 5. The CDR3: CASSPGGSADTQYF. The CDR3 DNA reads TGTGCCAGCAGTCCGGGGGGGTCGGCAGATACGCAGTATTTT.

The chain uses TRBV2 and TRBJ1-4; the D gene is possibly TRBD1 (5 bases). The CDR3 extends over 15 amino acids. V was clipped by 6 bases and J by 4 bases, with 15 bases between them. Looked up from germline, CDR1 is SNHLY and CDR2 is FYNNEI. This CDR3 is CASRANRDGNEKLFF. The CDR3 bases are TGTGCCAGCAGAGCTAACCGGGACGGTAATGAAAAACTGTTTTTT.

CDR3 loop: CASSRAPAGSGANVLTF. The CDR3 nucleotides read TGTGCCAGCAGTCGGGCCCCCGCCGGCTCTGGGGCCAACGTCCTGACTTTC. The chain couples TRBV27 to TRBJ2-6; D ambiguous. Germline CDR1 MNHEY, CDR2 SMNVEV (reference sequence). The CDR3 has 17 amino acids. Trimming took off 5 bases at V and 0 bases at J, with 14 bases between the two ends.

This chain joins TRBV7-8 and TRBJ2-7; D gene uncertain. Looked up from germline, CDR1 is SGHVS and CDR2 is FQNEAQ. The V end lost 5 bases, the J end lost 0 bases, and 2 bases lay between the germline ends. The CDR3 spans 11 residues. Here the CDR3 reads CASSVSYEQYF. CDR3 in DNA: TGTGCCAGCAGCGTCTCCTACGAGCAGTACTTC.

The V call is TRBV10-3, the J call TRBJ1-4, with D possibly being TRBD1 (6 bases). CDR3 length equals 15 residues. The V gene's germline CDR1 is ENHRY and CDR2 SYGVKD. Trimming took off 3 bases at V and 6 bases at J, with 14 bases between the two ends. The CDR3 sequence is CAISDQGGDYEKLFF. CDR3 in DNA: TGTGCCATCAGTGACCAAGGGGGGGATTATGAAAAACTGTTTTTT.

The gene calls are TRBV2 and TRBJ2-2; D is tentatively TRBD1 or TRBD2 (5 bases each). The germline V gene encodes CDR1 SNHLY and CDR2 FYNNEI. The CDR3 runs 15 residues. V was trimmed by 3 bases and J by 3 bases, leaving 11 bases between them. CDR3 protein: CASSEGRVHTGELFF. As DNA, the CDR3 is TGTGCCAGCAGTGAGGGGCGGGTCCACACCGGGGAGCTGTTTTTT.

V and J are TRBV6-6 and TRBJ2-5, with 11 bases aligning to TRBD2. The CDR3 has 15 amino acids. The ends lost 6 bases at V and 9 bases at J; junction bases unmatched: 12. Looked up from germline, CDR1 is MNHNY and CDR2 is SVGAGI (reference sequence). CDR3 protein: CASRRSSGGPRAQYF. The CDR3 bases are TGTGCCAGCAGGCGTTCTAGCGGGGGGCCCCGTGCCCAGTACTTC.

This clone is a singleton in its sample. V is TRBV27 and J is TRBJ1-5, with D uncertain. The CDR3 runs to 15 residues. Per germline, CDR1 MNHEY and CDR2 SMNVEV (reference sequence). V lost 2 bases to trimming and J lost 1 base, with 9 bases between them. The CDR3, as DNA: TGTGCCAGCAGTTTAGAGTCAGCGAGCAATCAGCCCCAGCATTTT. Translated, it gives CASSLESASNQPQHF.